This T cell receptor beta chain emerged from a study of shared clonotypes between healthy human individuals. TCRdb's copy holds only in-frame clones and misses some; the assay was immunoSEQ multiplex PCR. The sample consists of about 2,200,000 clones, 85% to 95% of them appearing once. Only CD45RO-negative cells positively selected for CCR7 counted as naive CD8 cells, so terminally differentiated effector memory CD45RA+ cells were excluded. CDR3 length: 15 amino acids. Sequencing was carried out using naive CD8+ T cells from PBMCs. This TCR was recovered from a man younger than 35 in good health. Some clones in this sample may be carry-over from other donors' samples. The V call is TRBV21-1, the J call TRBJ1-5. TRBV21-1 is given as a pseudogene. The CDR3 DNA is TGTGCCAGCAGCGATGGCGGGGCCTCCAATCAGCCCCAGCATTTT. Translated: CASSDGGASNQPQHF.